A selection of T cell receptor beta chains follows, all from one sample in a study of T cell repertoires in cytomegalovirus infection. One entry per CDR3 protein, called by TCRdb with MiXCR from the reads. The table lists almost 500,000 distinct CDR3 sequences, roughly 10% of them singletons. The sequencing input was PBMCs. The receptors come from a human donor in good health (CMV status not recorded). Some clones in this sample may be carry-over from other donors' samples. Both conserved end residues are part of each CDR3. The order of the fields is clone size, D gene, V gene, J gene, CDR3 protein, CDR3 DNA. A D gene is named only where the DNA matches it firmly. Size values are once, few and many counts, or a class for expanded clones, and some rows have none.

many	NA	TRBV19	TRBJ1-2	CASSTGLVGYTF	TGTGCCAGCAGTACGGGTTTGGTAGGCTACACCTTC
many	NA	TRBV5-6	TRBJ1-5	CASSTLGGDQPQHF	TGTGCCAGCAGCACGCTCGGAGGGGACCAGCCCCAGCATTTT
many	TRBD2	TRBV20-1	TRBJ2-4	CSAGDSTSGRGWAKNIQYF	TGCAGTGCTGGGGACTCGACTAGCGGGAGAGGGTGGGCCAAAAACATTCAGTACTTC
many	TRBD1	TRBV7-9	TRBJ1-3	CASSFDRGGNTIYF	TGTGCCAGCAGCTTCGACAGGGGTGGAAACACCATATATTTT
many	NA	TRBV7-9	TRBJ2-5	CASSLNVRGIGETQYF	TGTGCCAGCAGCTTAAATGTAAGGGGGATCGGAGAGACCCAGTACTTC
few	TRBD2	TRBV10-3	TRBJ2-1	CAIKRELASGFPSAWSYNEQFF	TGTGCCATCAAACGGGAGCTGGCTAGCGGGTTCCCGAGCGCGTGGTCCTACAATGAGCAGTTCTTC
many	TRBD2	TRBV27	TRBJ2-5	CASSPSAGELQETQYF	TGTGCCAGCAGTCCCTCCGCGGGGGAACTCCAAGAGACCCAGTACTTC
few	TRBD1	TRBV6-1	TRBJ1-5	CASSRQGARQPQHF	TGTGCCAGCAGCCGACAGGGGGCTCGGCAGCCCCAGCATTTT
many	TRBD2	TRBV5-4	TRBJ2-1	CASSLDGLAGNEQFF	TGTGCCAGCAGCTTGGATGGACTAGCGGGAAATGAGCAGTTCTTC
NA	NA	TRBV3-1	TRBJ1-6	CASSWLDSPLHF	TGTGCCAGCAGCTGGCTCGATTCACCCCTCCACTTT
many	NA	TRBV10-3	TRBJ1-1	CAITGQVNTEAFF	TGTGCCATCACGGGACAAGTGAACACTGAAGCTTTCTTT
many	NA	TRBV24-1	TRBJ2-1	CATSDPIRLEEQFF	TGTGCCACCAGTGACCCAATTAGGCTGGAGGAGCAGTTCTTC
many	NA	TRBV7-2	TRBJ1-5	CASSLLDSPSNQPQHF	TGTGCCAGCAGCTTACTGGACAGCCCTAGCAATCAGCCCCAGCATTTT
many	NA	TRBV18	TRBJ1-5	CASSPGGGNQPQHF	TGTGCCAGCAGCCCCGGGGGAGGAAATCAGCCCCAGCATTTT
many	TRBD2	TRBV20-1	TRBJ2-5	CSATSGNGEETQYF	TGCAGTGCTACTAGCGGGAATGGGGAAGAGACCCAGTACTTC
few	NA	TRBV10-3	TRBJ2-3	CAASEGRDTQYF	TGTGCCGCGTCGGAGGGCCGAGATACGCAGTATTTT
few	NA	TRBV11-3	TRBJ2-2	CASSTSTVGELFF	TGTGCCAGCAGCACCTCTACGGTCGGGGAGCTGTTTTTT
once	TRBD1	TRBV5-1	TRBJ1-1	CASSSYQTGGAEAFF	TGCGCCAGCAGCTCCTACCAGACAGGGGGAGCTGAAGCTTTCTTT
many	NA	TRBV7-6	TRBJ2-2	CASSLRATNTGELFF	TGTGCCAGCAGCTTACGTGCTACAAACACCGGGGAGCTGTTTTTT
many	TRBD1	TRBV12-3/TRBV12-4	TRBJ1-4	CASSFSGTGVELFF	TGTGCCAGCAGTTTCTCCGGGACAGGGGTAGAACTGTTTTTT
NA	NA	TRBV4-2	TRBJ1-5	CASSQELQGNQPQHF	TGTGCCAGCAGCCAAGAATTACAGGGTAACCAGCCCCAGCATTTT
many	NA	TRBV7-2	TRBJ2-1	CASSLGQALGEQFF	TGTGCCAGCAGCTTAGGGCAGGCCCTCGGTGAGCAGTTCTTC
many	NA	TRBV11-2	TRBJ1-2	CASSYPGRDNYGYTF	TGTGCCAGCAGCTACCCAGGACGGGACAACTATGGCTACACCTTC
many	TRBD1	TRBV28	TRBJ1-5	CASSPGTDASYSNQPQHF	TGTGCCAGCAGCCCAGGGACAGACGCGAGTTATAGCAATCAGCCCCAGCATTTT
NA	TRBD1	TRBV20-1	TRBJ1-4	CSARVRQGRLMRVF	TGCAGTGCTAGAGTGAGACAGGGGAGGCTTATGAGAGTTTTT